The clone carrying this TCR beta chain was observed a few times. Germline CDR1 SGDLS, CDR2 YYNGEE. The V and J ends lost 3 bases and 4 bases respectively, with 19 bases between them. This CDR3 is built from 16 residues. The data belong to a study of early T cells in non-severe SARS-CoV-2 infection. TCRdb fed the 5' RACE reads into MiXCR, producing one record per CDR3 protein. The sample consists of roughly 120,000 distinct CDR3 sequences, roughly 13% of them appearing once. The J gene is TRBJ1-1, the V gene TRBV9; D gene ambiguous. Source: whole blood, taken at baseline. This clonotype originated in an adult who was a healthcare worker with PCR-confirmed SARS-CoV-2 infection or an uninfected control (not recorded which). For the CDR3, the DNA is TGTGCCAGCAGCGCCAGTTGGCTGGGAAAGGGCACTGAAGCTTTCTTT. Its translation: CASSASWLGKGTEAFF.